A single sample is the source of the 4 T cell receptor beta chains below, sequenced in a study of T cell changes during pregnancy in multiple sclerosis. Clones were read by immunoSEQ multiplex PCR, and TCRdb kept only the in-frame ones, dropping some. The table includes 70,000 to 95,000 clones, almost 95% detected once. Sequencing used peripheral blood, obtained in the third trimester of pregnancy. These receptors were taken from a female donor with multiple sclerosis, enrolled in a pregnancy study.

V is TRBV6-5 and J is TRBJ2-3, with D unclear. The length of the CDR3 is 14 residues. CDR1 and CDR2 from the germline V gene are MNHEY and SVGAGI. Trimming removed 6 bases from V and 3 bases from J, with 13 bases in between. CDR3 amino acids: CASRTVPGTDTQYF. The CDR3 nucleotides are TGTGCCAGCAGGACCGTCCCCGGGACAGATACGCAGTATTTT.

The rearrangement joins TRBV5-6 to TRBJ2-5, with 7 nucleotides matching TRBD2. CDR1 is SGHDT, CDR2 YYEEEE, per germline. Trimming took 0 bases from V and 3 from J; bases not matched to a gene: 5. The CDR3 is 15 amino acids. The CDR3 region has the DNA TGTGCCAGCAGCTTGGTGGGGGGGGGAAAAGAGACCCAGTACTTC. This sequence encodes CASSLVGGGKETQYF.

The chain carries TRBV10-1 and TRBJ1-5; 8 bases map to TRBD1. V trimming: 3 bases; J trimming: 5 bases; junction bases outside the gene matches: 6. The CDR3 totals 15 residues. The germline gives CDR1 WNHNN, CDR2 SYGVQD (reference sequence). CDR3 sequence: CASSEPTGADQPQHF. CDR3 DNA sequence: TGCGCCAGCAGTGAACCGACAGGGGCGGATCAGCCCCAGCATTTT.

The chain carries TRBV5-8 and TRBJ2-7; TRBD1 is a possible D gene (5 bases). Deletions cut 5 bases from V and 1 base from J, with 10 bases between. Germline loops: CDR1 SGHTS, CDR2 YDEGEE. The CDR3 loop spans 13 amino acids. The CDR3 loop reads CASSGQGSYEQYF. CDR3 sequence (DNA): TGTGCCAGCAGTGGCCAGGGTTCCTACGAGCAGTACTTC.